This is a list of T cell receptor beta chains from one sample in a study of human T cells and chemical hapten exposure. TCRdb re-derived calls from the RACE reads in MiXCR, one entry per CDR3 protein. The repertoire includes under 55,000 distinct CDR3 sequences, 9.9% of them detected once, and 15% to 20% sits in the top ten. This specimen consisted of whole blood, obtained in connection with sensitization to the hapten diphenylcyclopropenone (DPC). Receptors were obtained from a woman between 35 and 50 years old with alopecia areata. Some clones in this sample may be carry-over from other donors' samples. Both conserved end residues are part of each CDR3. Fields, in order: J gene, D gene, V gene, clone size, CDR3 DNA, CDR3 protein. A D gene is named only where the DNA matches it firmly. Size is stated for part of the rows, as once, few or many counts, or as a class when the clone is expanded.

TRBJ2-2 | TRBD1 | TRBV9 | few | TGTGCCAGCAGCGTTTCCGGGACAGGGGGCGGCACCGGGGAGCTGTTTTTT | CASSVSGTGGGTGELFF
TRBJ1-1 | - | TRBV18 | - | TGTGCCAGCTCACTGGGGAAAGAGTACACTGAAGCTTTCTTT | CASSLGKEYTEAFF
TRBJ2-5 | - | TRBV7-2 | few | TGTGCCAGCCGACTGTTACAAGAGACCCAGTACTTC | CASRLLQETQYF
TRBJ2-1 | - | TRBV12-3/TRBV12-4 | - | TGTGCCAGCAGTTTAGCGCGAGAGGATGAGCAGTTCTTC | CASSLAREDEQFF
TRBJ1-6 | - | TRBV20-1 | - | TGCAGTGCTAGCTGGCGGGGTGAGGCCCTCCACTTT | CSASWRGEALHF
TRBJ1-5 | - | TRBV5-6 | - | TGTGCCAGCAGCGCAGGGGACCAGCCCCAGCATTTT | CASSAGDQPQHF
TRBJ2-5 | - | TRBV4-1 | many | TGCGCCAGCAGCCACCCCGCGGTATCAGAGACCCAGTACTTC | CASSHPAVSETQYF
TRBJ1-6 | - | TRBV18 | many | TGTGCCAGCTCACCACTCGCGGCAGGGGAAAATTCACCCCTCCACTTT | CASSPLAAGENSPLHF
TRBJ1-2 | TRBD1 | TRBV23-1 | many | TGCGCCAGCAGTCAATCATATTGGAGGACAGGGGGTGAAAGAAACTATGGCTACACCTTC | CASSQSYWRTGGERNYGYTF
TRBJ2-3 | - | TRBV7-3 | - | TGTGCCAGCAGCTCCCAGGGTTCAGATACGCAGTATTTT | CASSSQGSDTQYF
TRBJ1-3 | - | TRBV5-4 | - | TGTGCCACCTGGAAGAGTAAGGGAAACACCATATATTTT | CATWKSKGNTIYF
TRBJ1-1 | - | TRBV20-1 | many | TGCAGTGCTAGAGAGCCTGACGGATACACTGAAGCTTTCTTT | CSAREPDGYTEAFF
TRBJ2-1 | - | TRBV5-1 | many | TGCGCCAGCAGCTACTACACGGAAAGACGGAGCTCCTACAATGAGCAGTTCTTC | CASSYYTERRSSYNEQFF
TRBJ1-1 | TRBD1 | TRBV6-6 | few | TGTGCCAGCAACCAGGGGGGTGAAGCTTTCTTT | CASNQGGEAFF
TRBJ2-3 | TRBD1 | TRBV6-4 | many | TGTGCCAGCAGTGACTCTTCGGACAGGCCAGATACGCAGTATTTT | CASSDSSDRPDTQYF
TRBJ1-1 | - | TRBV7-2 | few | TGTGCCAGCAGCTTAGCAAGGAGGAACACTGAAGCTTTCTTT | CASSLARRNTEAFF
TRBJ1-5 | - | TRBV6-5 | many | TGTGCCAGCACGTTCGGTAGCAATCAGCCCCAGCATTTT | CASTFGSNQPQHF
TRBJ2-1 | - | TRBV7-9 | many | TGTGCCAGCAGCCCTCCCCCGGCTAGCCGGAAGAACAATGAGCAGTTCTTC | CASSPPPASRKNNEQFF
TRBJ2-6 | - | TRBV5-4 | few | TGTGCCAGCAGCCCCTGGTACGGGACGACTTCTGGGGCCAACGTCCTGACTTTC | CASSPWYGTTSGANVLTF
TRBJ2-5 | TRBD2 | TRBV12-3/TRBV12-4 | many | TGTGCCAGCAGGGTAGCGGGGGTCGAGACCCAGTACTTC | CASRVAGVETQYF
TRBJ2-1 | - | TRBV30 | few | TGTGCCTGGAGTGTTGAATACGGGCAGTTCTTC | CAWSVEYGQFF
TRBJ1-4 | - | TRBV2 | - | TGTGCCAGCAGATCCGGGACGGTGAATGAAAAACTGTTTTTT | CASRSGTVNEKLFF
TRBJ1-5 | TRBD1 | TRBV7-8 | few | TGTGCCAGCAGCCCCTTAGGGACAGGGAATCTAAAACAGCCCCAGCATTTT | CASSPLGTGNLKQPQHF
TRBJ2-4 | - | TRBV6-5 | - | TGTGCCAGCAGTTACCAGGGCACGAAAAACATTCAGTACTTC | CASSYQGTKNIQYF
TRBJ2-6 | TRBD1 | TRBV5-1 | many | TGCGCCAGCAGCCCACCACCGGGACAGGGGGCGATTTTCTCTGGGGCCAACGTCCTGACTTTC | CASSPPPGQGAIFSGANVLTF
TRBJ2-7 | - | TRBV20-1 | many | TGCAGTGCTAGAGATCTTAAAGGCAGCGAGCAGTACTTC | CSARDLKGSEQYF
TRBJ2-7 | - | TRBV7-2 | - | TGTGCCAGCAGCTACACGCGGGCGACCGAGCAGTACTTC | CASSYTRATEQYF